The 3 T cell receptor beta chains reported below all come from one sample, sequenced in a study of T cell responses to AZD1222 COVID-19 vaccine. Profiling relied on immunoSEQ multiplex PCR, and the TCRdb table lists in-frame clones only, not all of them. Of 75,000 to 100,000 clones listed, 80% to 90% are singletons. The specimen comprised peripheral blood, sampled on day 0 of AZD1222 vaccination. The receptor set was obtained from an adult in good health.

This CDR3 reads CAWTTGTGYYEQYF. The CDR3 nucleotides are TGTGCCTGGACGACCGGGACAGGGTACTACGAGCAGTACTTC. The chain employs TRBV30 and TRBJ2-7; 9 bases line up with TRBD1. Trimming cost V 4 bases and J 3 bases; bases outside gene matches: 7. Germline CDR1 GTSNPN, CDR2 SVGIG (reference sequence). This CDR3 has 14 amino acids. The variable domain in full, completed from reference TRBV30 and TRBJ2-7, reads SQTIHQWPATLVQPVGSPLSLECTVEGTSNPNLYWYRQAAGRGLQLLFYSVGIGQISSEVPQNLSASRPQDRQFILSSKKLLLSDSGFYLCAWTTGTGYYEQYFGPGTRLTVT.

This chain joins TRBV6-1 and TRBJ2-1; possible D gene TRBD1, 5 bases. CDR3 size: 15 residues. Germline V gives CDR1 MNHNS, CDR2 SASEGT. V lost 1 base to trimming and J lost 5 bases, with 12 bases between them. CDR3 protein: CASSEEGLTHNEQFF. CDR3 DNA: TGTGCCAGCAGTGAAGAGGGGCTAACCCACAATGAGCAGTTCTTC.

This clone was seen only a few times. The V call is TRBV28, the J call TRBJ1-1, with D perhaps matching TRBD1 (6 bases). The germline gives CDR1 MDHEN, CDR2 SYDVKM. The CDR3 is 18 residues long. V shed 3 bases and J shed 0 bases, with 20 bases lying between them. The CDR3 sequence is CASSFVGGGRTVNTEAFF. The CDR3 DNA reads TGTGCCAGCAGTTTTGTGGGCGGGGGACGGACAGTGAACACTGAAGCTTTCTTT.